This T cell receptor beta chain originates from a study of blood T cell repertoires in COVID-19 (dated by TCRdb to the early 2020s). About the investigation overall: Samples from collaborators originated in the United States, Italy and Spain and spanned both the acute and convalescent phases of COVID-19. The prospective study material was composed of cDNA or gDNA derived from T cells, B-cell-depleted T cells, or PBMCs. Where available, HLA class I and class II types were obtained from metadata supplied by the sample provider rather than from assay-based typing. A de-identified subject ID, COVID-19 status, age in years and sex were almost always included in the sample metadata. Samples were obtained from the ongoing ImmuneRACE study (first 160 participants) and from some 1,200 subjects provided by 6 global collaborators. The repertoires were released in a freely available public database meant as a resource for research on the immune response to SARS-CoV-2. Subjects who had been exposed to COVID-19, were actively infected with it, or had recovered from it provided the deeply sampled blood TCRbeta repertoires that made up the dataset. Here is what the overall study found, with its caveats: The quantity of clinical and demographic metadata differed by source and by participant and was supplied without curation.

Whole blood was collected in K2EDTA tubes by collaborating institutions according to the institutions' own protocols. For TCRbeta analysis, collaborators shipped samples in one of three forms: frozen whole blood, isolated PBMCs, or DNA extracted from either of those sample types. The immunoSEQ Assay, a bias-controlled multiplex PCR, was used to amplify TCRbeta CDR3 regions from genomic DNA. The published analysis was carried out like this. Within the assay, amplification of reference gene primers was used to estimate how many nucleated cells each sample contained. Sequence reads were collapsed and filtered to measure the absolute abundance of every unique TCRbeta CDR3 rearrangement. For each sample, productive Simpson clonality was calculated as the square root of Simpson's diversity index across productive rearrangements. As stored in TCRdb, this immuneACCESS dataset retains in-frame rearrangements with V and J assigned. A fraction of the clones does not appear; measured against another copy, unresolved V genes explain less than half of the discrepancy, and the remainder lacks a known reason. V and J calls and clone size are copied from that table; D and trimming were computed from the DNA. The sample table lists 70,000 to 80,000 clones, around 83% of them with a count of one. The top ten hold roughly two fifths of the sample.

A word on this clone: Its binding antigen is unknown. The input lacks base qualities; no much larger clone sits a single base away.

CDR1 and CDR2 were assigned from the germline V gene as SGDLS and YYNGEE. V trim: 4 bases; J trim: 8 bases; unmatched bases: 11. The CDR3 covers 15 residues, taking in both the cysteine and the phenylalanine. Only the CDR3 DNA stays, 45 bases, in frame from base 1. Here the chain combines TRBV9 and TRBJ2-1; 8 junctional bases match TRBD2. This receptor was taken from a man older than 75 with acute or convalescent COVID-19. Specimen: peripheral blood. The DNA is TGTGCCAGCAGCACCGGGACTAGTTGGATCGATGAGCAGTTCTTC. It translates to CASSTGTSWIDEQFF.